The 23 T cell receptor beta chains presented below share a single source sample, sequenced in a study of regulatory T cells in long-lasting Graves disease. iRepertoire HTBI primers and Arm-PCR of CDR3 regions built TCR beta libraries. TCRdb used MiXCR to reprocess the multiplex PCR reads, holding one entry per CDR3 protein. The table records some 250,000 distinct CDR3 sequences, over 20% of them present only once. Time point specified: newly diagnosed GD, antithyroid drugs for less than 3 months. PBMC RNA was the source of the TCR library. Sequencing used peripheral blood mononuclear cells (PBMCs), obtained at new diagnosis, from a patient treated with antithyroid drugs. These receptors all stem from a female donor with Graves disease.

This clonotype occurred many times. This sequence joins TRBV10-3 and TRBJ2-3; TRBD2 aligns across 7 bases. The length of the CDR3 is 17 residues. The germline V gene has CDR1 ENHRY and CDR2 SYGVKD. V shed 3 bases and J 2 bases; nucleotides not matched to a gene: 11. CDR3 nucleotides: TGTGCCATCAGTGAAGCGGGACCAACCGGATACACAGATACGCAGTATTTT. As protein: CAISEAGPTGYTDTQYF.

This clonotype was seen only a few times. V and J are TRBV2 and TRBJ2-6; no firm D call. The CDR3 extends over 14 amino acids. V was clipped by 7 bases and J by 0 bases, with 7 bases between them. Germline CDR1 SNHLY, CDR2 FYNNEI. CDR3 loop: CASTASSGANVLTF. The CDR3 bases are TGTGCCAGCACGGCCAGCTCTGGGGCCAACGTCCTGACTTTC.

This clonotype has a count of ten or more. CDR3: CAISEFESSYNEQFF. The CDR3 nucleotides read TGTGCCATCAGTGAGTTTGAGAGCTCCTACAATGAGCAGTTCTTC. V usage is TRBV10-3 and J usage is TRBJ2-1; no reliable D call. Per germline, CDR1 ENHRY and CDR2 SYGVKD. The ends were cut back, 1 base at V and 0 bases at J, with 7 bases in the middle. The CDR3 is made up of 15 amino acids.

The table lists this clonotype with many counts. The junction departs from germline at one end; a sequencing error may be responsible. The V gene is TRBV2, the J gene TRBJ2-1; no definite D call. From germline, CDR1 is SNHLY and CDR2 FYNNEI. The CDR3 totals 12 residues. CDR3 coding DNA: TGTGCCAGCAGTGAAGCGGGTAGGACCCCAGAGTTC. It is translated as CASSEAGRTPEF.

As concerns this clonotype: A far more abundant clone sits one base away, making this likely a read error. This chain connects TRBV7-2 to TRBJ2-7; the D gene is possibly TRBD1 (6 bases). V dropped 5 bases and J dropped 0 bases, with 11 bases sitting between them. In germline, CDR1 is SGHTA, CDR2 FQGNSA. CDR3 length: 14 amino acids. CDR3 amino acids: CASSPKTGSYEQYF. In DNA, the CDR3 is TGTGCCAGCAGCCCAAAGACAGGCTCCTACGAGCAGTACTTC.

The genes are TRBV29-1 and TRBJ1-2; possible D gene TRBD1, 6 bases. CDR1 SQVTM and CDR2 ANQGSEA come from the germline V gene. Deletions cut 4 bases from V and 6 bases from J, with 12 bases between. The CDR3 is 12 residues long. CDR3 residues: CSVGRSGDGYTF. CDR3 DNA: TGCAGCGTTGGTCGTTCAGGGGATGGCTACACCTTC. The complete variable domain, with remaining parts taken from reference TRBV29-1 and TRBJ1-2, reads SAVISQKPSRDICQRGTSLTIQCQVDSQVTMMFWYRQQPGQSLTLIATANQGSEATYESGFVIDKFPISRPNLTFSTLTVSNMSPEDSSIYLCSVGRSGDGYTFGSGTRLTVV.

This clonotype came up many times. The CDR3 DNA reads TGTGCCAGCAATTATGGGGCGGGAGTGGGGCGAGAGACCCAGTACTTC. Protein product: CASNYGAGVGRETQYF. V is TRBV6-5 and J is TRBJ2-5, with 7 bases fitting TRBD2. This CDR3 spans 16 amino acids. Germline V lookup: CDR1 MNHEY, CDR2 SVGAGI. With 7 bases clipped from V and 4 bases from J, the junction kept 15 bases outside the gene matches.

This clonotype was seen many times. This chain joins TRBV19 and TRBJ1-1; 7 nucleotides match TRBD1. This CDR3 spans 17 amino acids. The V and J ends lost 5 bases and 0 bases, in that order; junction bases with no gene match: 12. From germline, CDR1 is LNHDA and CDR2 SQIVND (reference sequence). CDR3 bases: TGTGCCAGTAGTTCCCGCTTTATAGGGGGCATGAACACTGAAGCTTTCTTT. Its translation: CASSSRFIGGMNTEAFF.

The table lists this clonotype with many counts. CDR3 sequence (DNA): TGTGCCAGCAGCCAAGGTCAGGGGGCTCGGTACGAGCAGTACTTC. This sequence encodes CASSQGQGARYEQYF. The rearrangement links TRBV14 to TRBJ2-7; TRBD1 agrees at 8 bases. Per germline, CDR1 SGHDN and CDR2 FVKESK. CDR3 length equals 15 residues. The V gene end was trimmed by 1 base and the J gene end by 4 bases; junction bases not matched to a gene: 6. Full variable domain (remainder filled in from reference TRBV14 and TRBJ2-7): EAGVTQFPSHSVIEKGQTVTLRCDPISGHDNLYWYRRVMGKEIKFLLHFVKESKQDESGMPNNRFLAERTGGTYSTLKVQPAELEDSGVYFCASSQGQGARYEQYFGPGTRLTVT.

The table lists this clonotype with many counts. The V gene is TRBV20-1, the J gene TRBJ2-2; TRBD2 is a possible D gene (6 bases). Germline CDR1 and CDR2: DFQATT and SNEGSKA (reference sequence). V lost 7 bases, J lost 0 bases, and 12 bases lay in between. The CDR3 totals 14 residues. The CDR3 sequence: CSVLRETNTGELFF. The CDR3 DNA reads as TGCAGTGTCTTGCGGGAAACGAACACCGGGGAGCTGTTTTTT.

The rearrangement uses TRBV6-4 and TRBJ1-4; D remains unclear. Trimming took off 7 bases at V and 6 bases at J, with 12 bases between the two ends. This CDR3 contains 13 residues. CDR1 MRHNA and CDR2 SNTAGT come from the germline V gene. The CDR3 DNA reads as TGTGCCAGCAAAAGTGAGGAAGATGAAAAACTGTTTTTT. Amino acid sequence: CASKSEEDEKLFF.

Remarks on this clonotype: A clone one base away is much larger, so this may be a read error. The chain carries TRBV15 and TRBJ2-1; possible D gene TRBD1, 7 bases. Germline V gene sequence: CDR1 LNHNV, CDR2 YYDKDF (reference sequence). The CDR3 runs to 13 residues. CDR3 nucleotides: TGTGCCACCGGCAGAGATCCGCGACAGGGACTTAGATTC. It translates to CATGRDPRQGLRF.

The chain links TRBV11-1 to TRBJ1-5; weak D call: TRBD1 (5 bases). CDR3 length equals 14 residues. V lost 5 bases to trimming and J lost 0 bases, with 8 bases between them. In germline, CDR1 is SGHAT, CDR2 FQDESV (reference sequence). The CDR3 sequence is CASSTGTSNQPQHF. The CDR3 nucleotides read TGTGCCAGCAGCACGGGGACTAGCAATCAGCCCCAGCATTTT.

A remark on this clonotype: It is likely a read error: a sequence one base away is far more abundant. This chain connects TRBV7-3 to TRBJ2-7, with 7 bases matching TRBD1. Germline V CDR1 and CDR2: SGHTA, FQGTGA. The CDR3 sequence is 14 residues long. CDR3 sequence: CASSPGQLGYEQHF. The CDR3 bases are TGTGCCAGCAGCCCGGGACAGTTGGGTTACGAGCAGCACTTC.

This clonotype was counted many times. The CDR3 DNA is TGTGCCAGCAGTCAAGGATTGTTCACCGGGGAGCTGTTTTTT. Translating it yields CASSQGLFTGELFF. V usage is TRBV28 and J usage is TRBJ2-2; D is unclear. Germline V CDR1 and CDR2: MDHEN, SYDVKM. Trimming pared 5 bases from V and 4 bases from J, leaving 11 bases between. CDR3 length equals 14 residues. Based on the CDR3 plus reference TRBV28 and TRBJ2-2, the full variable domain is DVKVTQSSRYLVKRTGEKVFLECVQDMDHENMFWYRQDPGLGLRLIYFSYDVKMKEKGDIPEGYSVSREKKERFSLILESASTNQTSMYLCASSQGLFTGELFFGEGSRLTVL.

This clonotype has a count of ten or more. This rearrangement joins TRBV20-1 to TRBJ2-4, with TRBD1 identical over 7 bases. The germline V gene encodes CDR1 DFQATT and CDR2 SNEGSKA (reference sequence). Losses at the gene ends were 3 bases for V and 8 bases for J; bases not matched to a gene: 10. The CDR3 consists of 14 residues. CDR3 bases: TGCAGTGCTAGGTGGCAGGGGGAGAGGTACATTCAGTACTTC. This codes for CSARWQGERYIQYF.

A note on this clonotype: A much larger clone differs from this one at a single base, so this may be a read error. V and J are TRBV7-2 and TRBJ1-2, with 12 bases aligning to TRBD1. The CDR3 extends over 15 amino acids. V lost 2 bases and J lost 8; bases outside the gene matches: 6. Germline CDR1 reads SGHTA; CDR2 reads FQGNSA. For the CDR3, the DNA is TGTGCCAGCAGCTTACGGGACAGGGGGCTAGGCGGCTACACCTTC. Encoded protein: CASSLRDRGLGGYTF.

Ten or more counts support this clonotype. The chain combines TRBV20-1 with TRBJ2-7; 8 nucleotides agree with TRBD2. The CDR3 is 14 residues long. Germline CDR1 is DFQATT and CDR2 is SNEGSKA (reference sequence). Germline trimming cut 5 bases from V and 2 bases from J; bases unmatched to any gene: 8. This CDR3 is CSAQPGLGAYEQYF. In DNA form, the CDR3 reads TGCAGTGCTCAACCGGGACTAGGGGCCTACGAGCAGTACTTC.

The table lists this clonotype with many counts. The chain uses TRBV18 and TRBJ1-1, with TRBD1 matching over 7 bases. The V segment lost 6 bases and the J segment 0 bases; nucleotides outside the gene matches: 7. The CDR3 totals 15 residues. Germline assignment: CDR1 KGHSH and CDR2 LQKENI. CDR3 sequence: CASSLTGSLNTEAFF. The CDR3 nucleotides are TGTGCCAGCTCCCTGACAGGGTCCCTGAACACTGAAGCTTTCTTT.

The V and J genes are TRBV7-3 and TRBJ2-1; D is unresolved. Germline CDR1 SGHTA, CDR2 FQGTGA. The germline V and J ends were trimmed by 0 bases and 4 bases, with 4 bases remaining between them. The CDR3 consists of 13 residues. In DNA form, the CDR3 reads TGTGCCAGCAGCTTAACGATGTACAATGAGCAGTTCTTC. As protein: CASSLTMYNEQFF.

The chain carries TRBV7-2 and TRBJ2-7; D is possibly TRBD2 (5 bases). The V end was cut by 1 base, the J end by 2 bases, with 12 bases between. Per the germline V gene, CDR1 is SGHTA and CDR2 is FQGNSA. The CDR3 loop spans 15 amino acids. The CDR3 coding sequence is TGTGCCAGCAGCTTAGTGGGAGAAACAACCTACGAGCAGTACTTC. Translating it yields CASSLVGETTYEQYF. Complete variable domain (other parts from reference TRBV7-2 and TRBJ2-7): GAGVSQSPSNKVTEKGKDVELRCDPISGHTALYWYRQSLGQGLEFLIYFQGNSAPDKSGLPSDRFSAERTGGSVSTLTIQRTQQEDSAVYLCASSLVGETTYEQYFGPGTRLTVT.

Comment on this clonotype: A much larger clone lies one base from this, so it may be a read error. This chain connects TRBV7-3 to TRBJ2-1, with D perhaps assigned TRBD1 or TRBD2 (6 bases each). The V end lost 5 bases, the J end lost 10 bases, and 21 bases lay between the germline ends. Germline V CDR1 and CDR2: SGHTA, FQGTGA. The length of the CDR3 is 15 residues. CDR3 in amino acids: CASSPGAGTSYEQFF. CDR3 DNA sequence: TGTGCCAGCAGCCCGGGGGCGGGAACCTCCTACGAGCAGTTCTTC.

This clonotype has more than one count but fewer than ten. The J gene is TRBJ2-2, the V gene TRBV7-2; 8 positions agree with TRBD1. CDR1 SGHTA and CDR2 FQGNSA come from the germline V gene. V dropped 5 bases and J dropped 4; count of bases not matched to a gene: 9. The CDR3 loop spans 16 amino acids. The CDR3, as DNA: TGTGCCAGCAGCCGCTGGGGACAGGCGGCCACCGGGGAGCTGTTTTTT. It is translated as CASSRWGQAATGELFF.